The source of this TCR beta chain is a study of blood T cell repertoires in COVID-19 (dated by TCRdb to 2020 to 2021). At the level of the whole study: Collaborator samples came from the United States, Italy and Spain and covered acute and convalescent phases of COVID-19. The repertoires were released in a freely available public database meant as a resource for research on the immune response to SARS-CoV-2. The material from the prospective study consisted of cDNA or gDNA derived from T cells, B-cell-depleted T cells, or PBMCs. Deeply sampled blood TCRbeta repertoires from subjects exposed to, actively infected with, or recovered from COVID-19 were included in the dataset. Sample metadata almost always included a de-identified subject ID, COVID-19 status, age in years and sex. Where HLA class I and class II types were available, the types were taken from metadata supplied by the sample provider, not from assay-based typing. The samples were drawn from the first 160 participants of the ongoing ImmuneRACE study and from 1,254 subjects provided by 6 global collaborators. What the authors observed across the whole study: The quantity of clinical and demographic metadata differed by source and by participant and was supplied without curation.

V is pared back by 2 bases and J by 0 bases, with 10 bases lying between the germline termini. As encoded in the germline V gene (reference sequence), CDR1 is GTSNPN while CDR2 is SVGIG. Including the terminal cysteine and phenylalanine, the CDR3 comprises 14 residues. The CDR3 DNA has 42 bases and is translated from base 1. Comment on this clone: The antigen it binds to is not known. It has no much larger one-base neighbor in the sample; base qualities were not kept.

TCRbeta CDR3 regions were amplified from genomic DNA by means of the immunoSEQ Assay, a bias-controlled multiplex PCR. Turning to the authors' computational methods: Within the assay, amplification of reference gene primers was used to estimate how many nucleated cells each sample contained. To quantify the absolute abundance of each unique TCRbeta CDR3 rearrangement, sequence reads were collapsed and filtered. For each sample, productive Simpson clonality was calculated by taking the square root of Simpson's diversity index across productive rearrangements. Imported from immuneACCESS, the table was reduced by TCRdb to in-frame sequences with V and J called. These copies leave out some clones; in studies compared against another copy, an unresolved V gene accounts for under half, and the cause of the remainder is not known. That table furnishes V, J and clone size, whereas the DNA furnished D and trimming. Recorded for this sample are about 260,000 clones; 75% to 90% of them occurred a single time. Under 2.5% of the sample rests with the top ten.

Each collaborating institution followed its own protocols to collect whole blood in K2EDTA tubes. For TCRbeta analysis, collaborator samples were shipped as frozen whole blood, as isolated PBMCs, or as DNA extracted from either sample type. Sequences were obtained from peripheral blood. The chain links TRBV30 with TRBJ1-1; a confident D gene designation cannot be given. The receptor's source is a man aged 25 to 45 with active or convalescent COVID-19. CDR3 region: CAWSTGNLNTEAFF. The DNA reads TGTGCCTGGAGTACGGGGAACTTGAACACTGAAGCTTTCTTT.